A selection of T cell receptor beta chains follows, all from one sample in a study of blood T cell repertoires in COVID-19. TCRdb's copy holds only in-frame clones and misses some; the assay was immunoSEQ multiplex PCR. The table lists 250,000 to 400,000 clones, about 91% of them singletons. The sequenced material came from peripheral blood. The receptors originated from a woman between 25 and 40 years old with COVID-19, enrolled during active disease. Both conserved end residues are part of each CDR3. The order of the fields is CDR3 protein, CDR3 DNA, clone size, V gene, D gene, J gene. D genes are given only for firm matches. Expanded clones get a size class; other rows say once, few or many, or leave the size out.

CDR3aa: CASSLSGSGSTEAFF
CDR3nt: TGCGCCAGCAGCTTGTCTGGGTCGGGGAGCACTGAAGCTTTCTTT
abundance: NA
v_gene: TRBV5-1
d_gene: NA
j_gene: TRBJ1-1

CDR3aa: CASSAKGKGTDTQYF
CDR3nt: TGTGCCAGCAGCGCAAAGGGGAAAGGGACAGATACGCAGTATTTT
abundance: NA
v_gene: TRBV5-4
d_gene: NA
j_gene: TRBJ2-3

CDR3aa: CASSYSGGVSEKLFF
CDR3nt: TGTGCCAGCAGTTACTCAGGGGGCGTATCCGAAAAACTGTTTTTT
abundance: NA
v_gene: TRBV6-5
d_gene: TRBD1
j_gene: TRBJ1-4

CDR3aa: CASSYVREAGYTF
CDR3nt: TGTGCCAGCAGTTACGTCCGGGAGGCCGGCTACACCTTC
abundance: NA
v_gene: TRBV6-5
d_gene: NA
j_gene: TRBJ1-2

CDR3aa: CASSFVQGNTEAFF
CDR3nt: TGTGCCAGCAGTTTCGTACAGGGGAACACTGAAGCTTTCTTT
abundance: NA
v_gene: TRBV27
d_gene: NA
j_gene: TRBJ1-1

CDR3aa: CASTQTDRALNTGELFF
CDR3nt: TGTGCCAGCACCCAAACGGACAGGGCATTGAACACCGGGGAGCTGTTTTTT
abundance: NA
v_gene: TRBV5-5
d_gene: TRBD1
j_gene: TRBJ2-2

CDR3aa: CASRAGLSSGNTIYF
CDR3nt: TGTGCCAGCAGGGCGGGACTGTCCTCTGGAAACACCATATATTTT
abundance: NA
v_gene: TRBV6-5
d_gene: NA
j_gene: TRBJ1-3

CDR3aa: CASSVGTTGELFF
CDR3nt: TGTGCCAGCAGCGTGGGGACTACCGGGGAGCTGTTTTTT
abundance: NA
v_gene: TRBV9
d_gene: NA
j_gene: TRBJ2-2

CDR3aa: CASSLGGFGTGELFF
CDR3nt: TGTGCCAGCAGCTTGGGGGGCTTCGGCACCGGGGAGCTGTTTTTT
abundance: few
v_gene: TRBV5-4
d_gene: NA
j_gene: TRBJ2-2

CDR3aa: CASSVGLSEGTQYF
CDR3nt: TGTGCCAGCAGCGTCGGTCTATCCGAGGGTACGCAGTATTTT
abundance: NA
v_gene: TRBV11-2
d_gene: NA
j_gene: TRBJ2-3

CDR3aa: CASSGSGKRGNTIYF
CDR3nt: TGCGCCAGCAGCGGCTCCGGGAAAAGGGGAAACACCATATATTTT
abundance: NA
v_gene: TRBV5-1
d_gene: NA
j_gene: TRBJ1-3

CDR3aa: CASSQGYRQETQYF
CDR3nt: TGTGCCAGCAGCCAAGGGTACAGACAAGAGACCCAGTACTTC
abundance: NA
v_gene: TRBV14
d_gene: NA
j_gene: TRBJ2-5

CDR3aa: CASSPGQGARETQYF
CDR3nt: TGTGCCAGCAGTCCGGGACAGGGGGCGCGGGAGACCCAGTACTTC
abundance: NA
v_gene: TRBV27
d_gene: TRBD1
j_gene: TRBJ2-5

CDR3aa: CASRTGGNTEAFF
CDR3nt: TGTGCCAGTAGGACAGGGGGGAACACTGAAGCTTTCTTT
abundance: NA
v_gene: TRBV19
d_gene: TRBD1
j_gene: TRBJ1-1

CDR3aa: CSAKTWDGYTF
CDR3nt: TGCAGTGCGAAGACTTGGGATGGCTACACCTTC
abundance: NA
v_gene: TRBV20-1
d_gene: NA
j_gene: TRBJ1-2

CDR3aa: CASSAGGSYNEQFF
CDR3nt: TGTGCCAGCAGTGCGGGTGGCTCCTACAATGAGCAGTTCTTC
abundance: NA
v_gene: TRBV2
d_gene: NA
j_gene: TRBJ2-1

CDR3aa: CSVEASGEAFF
CDR3nt: TGCAGCGTTGAGGCAAGCGGAGAAGCTTTCTTT
abundance: NA
v_gene: TRBV29-1
d_gene: NA
j_gene: TRBJ1-1

CDR3aa: CASSPKPLQGKDGYTF
CDR3nt: TGTGCCAGCAGCCCCAAACCCTTACAGGGGAAGGATGGCTACACCTTC
abundance: few
v_gene: TRBV11-3
d_gene: TRBD1
j_gene: TRBJ1-2